These 12 T cell receptor beta chains were sequenced from one sample in a study of blood T cell repertoires in COVID-19. Repertoires were generated with immunoSEQ multiplex PCR, while TCRdb's copy carries only in-frame clones and drops some. The table records tens of thousands of clones, approximately 80% of them present only once. The specimen was peripheral blood. These receptor sequences come from a man older than 75 with acute or convalescent COVID-19.

This clone appeared a single time. The V call is TRBV6-5, the J call TRBJ1-5, with D possibly TRBD1 on 6 matching bases. Germline CDR1 is MNHEY and CDR2 is SVGAGI. The V and J ends lost 5 bases and 3 bases respectively, with 11 bases between them. The CDR3 sequence is 14 residues long. The CDR3 bases are TGTGCCAGCAGTAAACAGGGACCCAATCAGCCCCAGCATTTT. Translation: CASSKQGPNQPQHF.

This clone was counted only a few times. The V and J genes are TRBV5-6 and TRBJ1-6; TRBD1 aligns across 7 bases. Germline V lookup: CDR1 SGHDT, CDR2 YYEEEE. The CDR3 extends over 16 amino acids. Germline trimming cut 4 bases from V and 7 bases from J; bases unmatched to any gene: 11. The CDR3 loop is CASSLFRAGGNSPLHF. The CDR3 DNA follows: TGTGCCAGCAGCCTCTTCAGGGCAGGGGGGAATTCACCCCTCCACTTT.

V gene TRBV19 combines with J gene TRBJ1-5; 9 nucleotides line up with TRBD1. CDR1 LNHDA and CDR2 SQIVND come from the germline V gene (reference sequence). The trim removed 5 bases at V and 9 bases at J, leaving 14 bases unmatched. The CDR3 extends over 16 amino acids. The CDR3: CASSPPGGQGTGPQHF. In DNA form, the CDR3 reads TGTGCCAGTAGTCCGCCCGGAGGACAGGGGACAGGGCCCCAGCATTTT.

This chain uses TRBV7-2 with TRBJ1-2; no clear D. V was shortened by 5 bases and J by 5 bases, with 9 bases between the two germline ends. Germline values: CDR1 SGHTA, CDR2 FQGNSA. This CDR3 comprises 12 residues. The CDR3 DNA reads as TGTGCCAGCAGCACTGATCGTTATGGCTACACCTTC. Its translation is CASSTDRYGYTF.

This rearrangement joins TRBV14 to TRBJ2-1, with 7 bases fitting TRBD2. Germline loops: CDR1 SGHDN, CDR2 FVKESK. The ends lost 2 bases at V and 8 bases at J; junction bases unmatched: 9. This CDR3 contains 15 residues. The DNA of the CDR3 is TGTGCCAGCAGCCAAAAGCGGGGATATCCCGATGAGCAGTTCTTC. Encoded protein: CASSQKRGYPDEQFF.

The V and J genes are TRBV2 and TRBJ2-1; unclear D gene. The germline V and J ends were trimmed by 6 bases and 5 bases, with 5 bases remaining between them. The germline gives CDR1 SNHLY, CDR2 FYNNEI. CDR3 length equals 11 residues. The CDR3 DNA reads as TGTGCCAGCAGCCCCAACAATGAGCAGTTCTTC. This encodes CASSPNNEQFF.

The chain has TRBV11-2 and TRBJ2-7; 8 bases are shared with TRBD2. Trimming at V came to 0 bases and at J to 2 bases, leaving 3 bases not matched to a gene. Germline V gives CDR1 SGHAT, CDR2 FQNNGV. CDR3 length: 15 residues. The chain's CDR3 is CASSLEAGATYEQYF. As DNA, the CDR3 is TGTGCCAGCAGCTTAGAAGCGGGGGCCACCTACGAGCAGTACTTC. The whole variable domain, remainder taken from reference TRBV11-2 and TRBJ2-7, is EAGVAQSPRYKIIEKRQSVAFWCNPISGHATLYWYQQILGQGPKLLIQFQNNGVVDDSQLPKDRFSAERLKGVDSTLKIQPAKLEDSAVYLCASSLEAGATYEQYFGPGTRLTVT.

This clone was counted once. The chain joins TRBV14 to TRBJ2-5, with 10 positions matching TRBD1. The CDR3 spans 15 residues. CDR1 and CDR2 from the germline V gene are SGHDN and FVKESK. Germline trimming cut 6 bases from V and 3 bases from J; bases unmatched to any gene: 7. The CDR3 region is CASSTWTGGKETQYF. The DNA of the CDR3 is TGTGCCAGCAGTACCTGGACAGGGGGTAAAGAGACCCAGTACTTC.

The chain couples TRBV3-1 (or the pseudogene TRBV3-2) to TRBJ2-3, with 12 bases identical to TRBD2. This CDR3 comprises 16 residues. The germline V gene encodes CDR1 LGHDT and CDR2 YNNKEL (reference sequence). Trimming removed 4 bases from V and 3 bases from J; junction bases left unmatched: 5. CDR3 in amino acids: CASSPLAGGLTDTQYF. The CDR3 DNA reads TGTGCCAGCAGCCCCCTAGCGGGGGGGCTGACAGATACGCAGTATTTT.

This clone was detected only a few times. The rearrangement uses TRBV7-8 and TRBJ2-5; 8 bases align to TRBD1. The CDR3 is 15 residues long. Per the germline V gene, CDR1 is SGHVS and CDR2 is FQNEAQ. V lost 4 bases, J lost 4 bases, and 8 bases stayed unmatched. The CDR3 DNA reads as TGTGCCAGCAGCTCACAAGGGGGACAGGCAGAGACCCAGTACTTC. This sequence encodes CASSSQGGQAETQYF.

The J gene is TRBJ2-3, the V gene TRBV2, with 9 bases aligning to TRBD1. With V trimmed by 6 bases and J by 5 bases, 21 bases remained unmatched. This CDR3 has 19 residues. CDR1 and CDR2 (germline): SNHLY, FYNNEI. CDR3: CASSVSITGGARHGDTQYF. The CDR3 DNA follows: TGTGCCAGCAGCGTTTCTATAACAGGGGGCGCGAGGCATGGAGATACGCAGTATTTT.

V usage is TRBV4-2 and J usage is TRBJ2-1, with TRBD2 matching over 9 bases. This CDR3 comprises 15 residues. Germline V gene lookup returns CDR1 LGHNA and CDR2 YNFKEQ. The ends lost 4 bases at V and 5 bases at J; junction bases unmatched: 6. This CDR3 reads CASSLAGGNNNEQFF. The CDR3 nucleotides read TGTGCCAGCAGCCTTGCGGGGGGGAATAACAATGAGCAGTTCTTC.